This T cell receptor (beta chain) was recovered during a study of control samples from healthy donors and cancer patients. Generated by immunoSEQ multiplex PCR, the TCRdb table keeps only in-frame clones and is missing some. The sample lists under 150,000 clones, about 94% occurring once. The CDR3 has 16 amino acids. Germline V gene sequence: CDR1 LNHDA, CDR2 SQIVND (reference sequence). Germline trimming cut 0 bases from V and 7 bases from J; bases unmatched to any gene: 5. The clonotype comes from a young man in good health. Sequenced: blood. V is TRBV19 and J is TRBJ2-1, with 11 positions matching TRBD2. The CDR3 region is CASSIEPRLAGNEQFF. CDR3 nucleotide sequence: TGTGCCAGTAGTATAGAGCCCAGACTAGCGGGGAATGAGCAGTTCTTC. Using reference TRBV19 and TRBJ2-1 for the parts outside the CDR3, the full variable domain is DGGITQSPKYLFRKEGQNVTLSCEQNLNHDAMYWYRQDPGQGLRLIYYSQIVNDFQKGDIAEGYSVSREKKESFPLTVTSAQKNPTAFYLCASSIEPRLAGNEQFFGPGTRLTVL.